This T cell receptor beta chain stems from a study of OX40 agonist ivuxolimab in advanced cancers. In the study overall: Hepatocellular carcinoma, melanoma, renal cell or head and neck cancer occurred in dose-escalation patients.

Overall study results and limits: The study found among the lowest clonal expansion in partial responders at 0.1-3.0 mg/kg. There were also nonresponders showing low normalized T-cell clonal expansion.

To note about this clone: The antigen is unknown.

Systemic immunosuppression or autoimmune disease history was grounds to exclude patients. The J segment lost 8 bases and the V segment lost 7 bases, leaving 10 bases of the junction unmatched. There are 15 residues in the CDR3. The V gene's germline CDR1 is LNHDA and CDR2 SQIVND (reference sequence). Libraries were prepared by immunoSEQ multiplex PCR; TCRdb keeps only in-frame clonotypes and omits some of them. The table includes approximately 70,000 clones, 70% to 90% detected once. The sample here was CD4+ or CD8+ T cells sorted from blood, taken in a trial of the OX40 agonist ivuxolimab. The origin of this receptor is an adult with an advanced solid tumor such as melanoma, head and neck, liver or kidney cancer. This rearrangement joins TRBV19 to TRBJ1-6, with TRBD1 matching 8 bases. The CDR3 DNA is TGTGCCAGTAATCCAGTCGGGACAGGAGATTCACCCCTCCACTTT. Amino acid sequence: CASNPVGTGDSPLHF.